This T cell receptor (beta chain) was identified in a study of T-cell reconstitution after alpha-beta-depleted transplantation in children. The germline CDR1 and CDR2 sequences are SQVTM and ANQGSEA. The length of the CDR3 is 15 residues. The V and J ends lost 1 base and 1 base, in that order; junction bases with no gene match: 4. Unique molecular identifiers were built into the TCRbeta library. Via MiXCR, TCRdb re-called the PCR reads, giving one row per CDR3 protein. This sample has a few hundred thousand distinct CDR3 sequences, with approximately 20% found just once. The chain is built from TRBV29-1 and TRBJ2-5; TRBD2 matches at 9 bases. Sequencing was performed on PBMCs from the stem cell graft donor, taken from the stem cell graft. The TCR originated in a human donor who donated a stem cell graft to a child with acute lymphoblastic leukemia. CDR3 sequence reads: CSVEGAGGSQETQYF. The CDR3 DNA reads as TGCAGCGTTGAAGGAGCGGGAGGAAGCCAAGAGACCCAGTACTTC.